This passage covers 4 T cell receptor beta chains from one sample sequenced in a study of T cells in Graves' hyperthyroidism and ophthalmopathy. Amplification yielded TCR beta CDR3 regions, with RNA transcripts as the source. The HTBI primer set served for first-round RT-PCR of the TCR CDR3. TCRdb recomputed calls from the multiplex PCR reads with MiXCR, one row per CDR3 protein. The repertoire includes roughly 380,000 distinct CDR3 sequences, about 14% of them detected once, and 9.5% to 11% sits in the top ten. The specimen was blood. The origin of the receptors is a woman in her sixties or seventies with Graves' hyperthyroidism.

V and J are TRBV6-9 and TRBJ2-3, with 14 bases fitting TRBD2. Germline loops: CDR1 MNHGY, CDR2 SVAAGI. The CDR3 is made up of 18 amino acids. V shed 3 bases, J shed 5 bases, and the junction held 10 bases outside the gene matches. CDR3 sequence: CASSYVPRLAGGQDTQYF. The CDR3 bases are TGTGCCAGCAGTTACGTCCCACGACTAGCGGGAGGGCAAGATACGCAGTATTTT.

This clonotype was counted only a few times. The rearrangement links TRBV28 to TRBJ1-6, with D uncertain. CDR3 length equals 15 residues. From germline, CDR1 is MDHEN and CDR2 SYDVKM. Trimming left V 6 bases short and J 3 bases short, with 12 bases between. The CDR3 spells CASSSQNSYNSPLHF. The CDR3 nucleotides read TGTGCCAGCAGCTCACAGAATAGCTATAATTCACCCCTCCACTTT.

This clonotype was detected ten times or more. The chain links TRBV2 to TRBJ2-7; TRBD1 agrees at 8 bases. CDR3 size: 15 residues. In germline, CDR1 is SNHLY, CDR2 FYNNEI. Trimming removed 3 bases from V and 6 bases from J; junction bases left unmatched: 10. CDR3 amino acids: CASSDWTGRGGEQYF. In DNA form, the CDR3 reads TGTGCCAGCAGTGACTGGACAGGGCGGGGAGGCGAGCAGTACTTC.

At least ten counts were recorded for this clonotype. The CDR3 loop reads CASGLTGVETQYF. As DNA, the CDR3 is TGTGCTAGTGGTTTGACAGGGGTAGAGACCCAGTACTTC. The V call is TRBV12-5, the J call TRBJ2-5, with TRBD1 matching over 7 bases. The junction had 1 base not matched to a gene; V was cut back by 2 bases and J by 4 bases. Germline V CDR1 and CDR2: LGHNT, FRNRAP. The CDR3 loop spans 13 amino acids. The full variable domain, in which reference TRBV12-5 and TRBJ2-5 provide the parts outside the CDR3, is DARVTQTPRHKVTEMGQEVTMRCQPILGHNTVFWYRQTMMQGLELLAYFRNRAPLDDSGMPKDRFSAEMPDATLATLKIQPSEPRDSAVYFCASGLTGVETQYFGPGTRLLVL.